This entry describes one TCR beta chain. In its sample, this clonotype was seen many times. This receptor's antigen is unknown. No base quality values were provided; no much bigger clone lies one nucleotide off. The germline V gene supplies CDR1 SGHTA and CDR2 FQGNSA. The germline ends are 12 bases apart after V is trimmed by 5 bases and J by 5 bases. The CDR3 has 13 amino acids, counting the end cysteine and phenylalanine. Only the CDR3 portion is preserved as DNA: 39 bases, with reading frame beginning at the first base. Instrument on record: Illumina NovaSeq 6000. TCR cDNA was made using 5'RACE template switching, a step that added a universal primer site and unique molecular identifiers. Priming of cDNA synthesis was performed from both the TCR alpha and TCR beta constant segments. Library amplification involved two PCR steps, and the second step added sample barcodes and sequencing adapters. Sequencing of libraries was performed on Illumina HiSeq 2500 (2x100 bp) or NovaSeq (2x150 bp). Per the original workflow: Demultiplexing of reads and collapsing into UMI consensus sequences were performed with MIGEC, and V(D)J alignment was carried out with MiXCR. Using edgeR on replicate PBMC samples, clonotypes were called vaccine-responding if FDR was below 0.01 and the log2 fold change was above 5 up to day 15. Bulk clonotypes were assigned CD4 or CD8 identity according to which sequenced CD4 or CD8 repertoire held them at higher abundance. TCRdb cleaned the public reads at Q25 with fastp, built clones with MiXCR and kept in-frame beta chains. Rows are combined by CDR3 protein, so each entry shows the most common genes and DNA. TCRdb's processing, not the authors' own work, is the source of the V and J calls. This sample lists around 330,000 distinct CDR3 sequences; more than 3% were detected once. The ten largest clonotypes hold 23% of the sample.

In light of the paper, this sample's treatment or condition label describes: live attenuated yellow fever vaccine strain. At each blood-draw timepoint, two biological replicates of bulk PBMCs were obtained. A standard Ficoll-Paque protocol was used to isolate PBMCs from peripheral blood. RNA was extracted with TriZol from bulk PBMCs, CD4 and CD8 fractions, and dextramer-positive and dextramer-negative fractions. This sample is part of a study of T cells after yellow fever vaccination (dated by TCRdb to the late 2010s). About the study as a whole: The SMART-Seq v4 Ultra Low Input RNA kit was used to prepare libraries from fractions with low cell numbers. Two healthy male donors made up the cohort, one aged 18 to 30 years and the other aged 30 to 39 years. Bulk TCR alpha and beta repertoires were sequenced longitudinally to track T-cell clones before and after primary and booster YFV17D yellow fever vaccination. Blood samples were taken at several timepoints before and after primary and secondary immunization, and bulk PBMC replicates and cell subsets were isolated.

Results and caveats for the whole study, not just this receptor: Only a couple of donors were included in the study, so the extent to which the findings can be generalized is limited. After the booster, most clones that had expanded after primary vaccination were detected again (around 96% of CD4 and roughly nine tenths of CD8), suggesting broad maintenance of memory. Computational filtering was required because FACS-sorted repertoires could contain abundant contaminating clonotypes from the bulk population. A small fraction of clonotypes appeared in both the CD4 and CD8 compartments, likely as a result of convergent recombination. Compared with the primary T-cell response, the secondary T-cell response was faster but weaker, reaching its peak on day 5 rather than on day 15.

The rearranged segments are TRBV7-2 and TRBJ2-5; the D gene cannot be named for sure. This receptor was identified in a man aged 18 to 30 who received the YFV17D yellow fever vaccine. The material was PBMCs, obtained on the day of the yellow fever booster vaccination. The DNA reads as follows: TGTGCCAGCAGCCCAACGGGTGGCGAGACCCAGTACTTC. This gives the protein CASSPTGGETQYF.